This TCR beta chain came from a study of T cell repertoires in cytomegalovirus infection. TCRdb re-called the reads through MiXCR, storing one row per CDR3 protein. The sample records more than 400,000 distinct CDR3 sequences, approximately 25% being singletons. Germline CDR1 SGHTA, CDR2 FQGNSA. The junction had 12 bases not matched to a gene; V was cut back by 5 bases and J by 0 bases. There are 17 residues in the CDR3. Sequenced: PBMCs. The chain links TRBV7-2 to TRBJ1-2, with 7 bases matching TRBD1. The origin of this receptor is a human donor in good health (CMV status not recorded). Some clones in this sample may be carry-over from other donors' samples. CDR3 nucleotide sequence: TGTGCCAGCAGCCAGGGACAGACTGGGGTGGCTAACTATGGCTACACCTTC. Translated: CASSQGQTGVANYGYTF.